This paragraph reports one T cell receptor beta chain. The table came from immunoSEQ multiplex PCR; TCRdb's copy has only in-frame clones and leaves some out. The sample lists around 170,000 clones; around 90% were seen once. This specimen belongs to a study of radiation and T cells in renal cell carcinoma. Time point in this sample: blood 4 weeks post-SBRT, at nephrectomy. Treatment denoted: 15 Gy SBRT to primary tumor, nephrectomy 4 weeks later. Nephrectomy followed 15 Gy stereotactic body radiation by 4 weeks. The germline gives CDR1 SGHVS, CDR2 FQNEAQ. The V end lost 1 base, the J end lost 5 bases, and 14 bases lay between the germline ends. This CDR3 region has 15 residues.

The chain couples TRBV7-8 to TRBJ1-1, with D perhaps matching TRBD1 (6 bases). The material was blood, obtained from a patient whose treatment included radiotherapy and nephrectomy. The clonotype was recovered from a woman in her fifties or sixties with renal cell carcinoma. The CDR3 spells CASSLVRGTVTEAFF. DNA of the CDR3: TGTGCCAGCAGCTTAGTAAGGGGGACGGTGACTGAAGCTTTCTTT.